This record covers a single T cell receptor beta chain. The data originate from a study of blood T cell repertoires in COVID-19. Whole-study context: The United States, Italy and Spain provided the acute and convalescent COVID-19 samples. PBMCs, B-cell-depleted T cells, or T cells were the source of the cDNA or gDNA that made up the material.

Authors' analysis steps: The authors estimated nucleated cell counts from reference gene primer amplification. Method: immunoSEQ multiplex PCR; TCRdb's copy keeps in-frame clones and lacks some. V, J and clone size were drawn from that table, and D and trimming were deduced from the DNA. The sample yields about 51,000 clones, approximately 90% seen once. The CDR3 is 15 residues long. Germline CDR1 reads SGHRS; CDR2 reads YFSETQ. Trimming at V came to 6 bases and at J to 5 bases, leaving 6 bases not matched to a gene. The chain recombines TRBV5-1 with TRBJ2-5, with 14 bases identical to TRBD2. The sequencing input was peripheral blood. The clonotype was recovered from a man aged 45-60 years with acute or convalescent COVID-19. The CDR3 is CASTRTSGGRETQYF. For the CDR3, the DNA is TGCGCCAGCACTCGGACTAGCGGGGGGCGGGAGACCCAGTACTTC.